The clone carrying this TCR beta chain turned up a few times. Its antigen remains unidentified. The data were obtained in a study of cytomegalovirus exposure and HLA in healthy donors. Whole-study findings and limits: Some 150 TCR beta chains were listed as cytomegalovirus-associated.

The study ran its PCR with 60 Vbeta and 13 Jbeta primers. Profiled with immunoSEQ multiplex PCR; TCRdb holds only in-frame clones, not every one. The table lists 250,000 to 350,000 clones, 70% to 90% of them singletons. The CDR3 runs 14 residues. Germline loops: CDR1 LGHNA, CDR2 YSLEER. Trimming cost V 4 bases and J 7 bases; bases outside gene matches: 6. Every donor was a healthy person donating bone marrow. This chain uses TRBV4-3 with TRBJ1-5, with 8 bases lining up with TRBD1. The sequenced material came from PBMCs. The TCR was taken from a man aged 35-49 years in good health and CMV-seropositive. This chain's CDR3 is CASSPRQGSQPQHF. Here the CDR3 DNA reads TGCGCCAGCAGCCCCCGACAGGGGAGCCAGCCCCAGCATTTT.